These T cell receptor beta chains were read from a single sample in a study of regulatory T cells in long-lasting Graves disease. TCRdb re-analysed the multiplex PCR reads in MiXCR, keeping a single row per CDR3 protein. There are around 250,000 distinct CDR3 sequences in the sample; 20% occur only once, and around 13% lies in the top ten. The material sequenced was peripheral blood mononuclear cells (PBMCs), taken at new diagnosis, from a patient treated with antithyroid drugs. These receptors all come from a female donor with Graves disease. Both conserved end residues are part of each CDR3. Each record gives: V gene, D gene, clone size, J gene, CDR3 protein, CDR3 DNA. D genes are given only for firm matches. Expanded clones get a size class; other rows say once, few or many, or leave the size out.

V: TRBV2; D: NA; size: many; J: TRBJ2-3; CDR3: CASSHADTQYF; DNA: TGTGCCAGCAGCCATGCAGATACGCAGTATTTT
V: TRBV7-2; D: NA; size: many; J: TRBJ2-1; CDR3: CASSPRQVQGEQFF; DNA: TGTGCCAGCAGCCCCCGACAGGTTCAGGGTGAGCAGTTCTTC
V: TRBV5-1; D: NA; size: many; J: TRBJ2-1; CDR3: CASSLSRGNEQFF; DNA: TGCGCCAGCAGCTTGTCGAGGGGCAATGAGCAGTTCTTC
V: TRBV18; D: NA; size: many; J: TRBJ1-1; CDR3: CASSPGMENTEAFF; DNA: TGTGCCAGCTCACCAGGGATGGAGAACACTGAAGCTTTCTTT
V: TRBV15; D: NA; size: few; J: TRBJ1-5; CDR3: CATSRAGESNQPQHF; DNA: TGTGCCACCAGCAGAGCAGGGGAAAGCAATCAGCCCCAGCATTTT
V: TRBV28; D: NA; size: many; J: TRBJ1-4; CDR3: CASSKTATNEKLFF; DNA: TGTGCCAGCAGTAAGACAGCAACTAATGAAAAACTGTTTTTT
V: TRBV9; D: NA; size: NA; J: TRBJ1-3; CDR3: CASSVDSGNSGNTIYF; DNA: TGTGCCAGCAGCGTAGACAGTGGGAACTCTGGAAACACCATATATTTT
V: TRBV7-2; D: NA; size: medium-sized; J: TRBJ2-5; CDR3: CASSLARGSETQYF; DNA: TGTGCCAGCAGCTTAGCGCGGGGATCGGAGACCCAGTACTTC
V: TRBV27; D: TRBD1; size: many; J: TRBJ2-7; CDR3: CASSFRTGGTYEQYF; DNA: TGTGCCAGCAGTTTTCGTACAGGGGGCACCTACGAGCAGTACTTC
V: TRBV29-1; D: TRBD1; size: many; J: TRBJ1-1; CDR3: CSVRTGTNTEAFF; DNA: TGCAGCGTTAGGACAGGGACGAACACTGAAGCTTTCTTT
V: TRBV3-1; D: NA; size: many; J: TRBJ1-1; CDR3: CASSPRWDTEAFF; DNA: TGTGCCAGCAGCCCCCGGTGGGACACTGAAGCTTTCTTT
V: TRBV9; D: NA; size: few; J: TRBJ2-1; CDR3: CASSVGGYYEQFF; DNA: TGTGCCAGCAGCGTAGGGGGGTACTATGAGCAGTTCTTC
V: TRBV19; D: NA; size: few; J: TRBJ1-4; CDR3: CASSMRPTQGSDEKLFF; DNA: TGTGCCAGTAGTATGAGGCCCACACAGGGTTCGGATGAAAAACTGTTTTTT
V: TRBV7-8; D: NA; size: NA; J: TRBJ2-1; CDR3: CASSLFLAHDEQFF; DNA: TGTGCCAGCAGCTTATTCCTAGCCCACGATGAGCAGTTCTTC
V: TRBV7-2; D: NA; size: NA; J: TRBJ2-4; CDR3: CASSLVVGRVAKNIQYF; DNA: TGTGCCAGCAGCTTAGTGGTGGGTCGGGTAGCCAAAAACATTCAGTACTTC
V: TRBV19; D: NA; size: few; J: TRBJ1-5; CDR3: CASSRAGDQPQHF; DNA: TGTGCCAGTAGCCGGGCAGGGGATCAGCCCCAGCATTTT
V: TRBV27; D: TRBD2; size: many; J: TRBJ2-7; CDR3: CASSVARGAGGPLIHEQYF; DNA: TGTGCCAGCAGTGTCGCGAGAGGAGCGGGAGGGCCTTTAATCCACGAGCAGTACTTC
V: TRBV6-5; D: NA; size: NA; J: TRBJ1-2; CDR3: CASSYRAREVFNYGYTF; DNA: TGTGCCAGCAGTTATCGGGCCAGGGAAGTTTTCAACTATGGCTACACCTTC
V: TRBV5-5; D: TRBD2; size: NA; J: TRBJ2-7; CDR3: CASSLGSGTSGYEQYF; DNA: TGTGCCAGCAGCTTGGGTTCCGGGACTAGCGGATACGAGCAGTACTTC